This TCR beta chain was obtained from a study of T-cell memory formation after mild COVID-19 (dated by TCRdb to the early 2020s). A note on the overall study: TCR sequence clusters from the two donors were found to be largely donor specific. Longitudinal TCRalpha and TCRbeta repertoire sequencing tracked T-cell clones expanding and contracting after mild COVID-19 in a couple of donors. Two young, previously healthy adult volunteers, one female and one male, were included in the cohort. General conclusions and limits of the study: Only a couple of mild cases were covered by the study, and larger cohorts that include severe cases with pre-infection samples were considered necessary. Balanced CD4/CD8 phenotypes were observed for clones contracting from day 15 to 85, whereas a bias towards CD4+ was observed for a second wave of clones expanding from day 15 to 37. The second-wave clones that peaked on day 37 were not confirmed to be SARS-CoV-2 specific. Contracting CD4+ clones turned up mainly in the CM and EM memory subsets, whereas EMRA was where CD8+ clones were enriched. Some responding clones were detected in pre-infection memory, which suggested that pre-existing cross-reactive memory T cells had joined the SARS-CoV-2 response.

Ficoll-Paque density gradient centrifugation was the method used to isolate PBMCs. Sequencing was performed on an Illumina NovaSeq 6000. TCRalpha and TCRbeta cDNA libraries were built by 5'RACE with constant-segment primers, adding sample barcodes and unique molecular identifiers. RNA was extracted from every sample with Trizol reagent. Amplification of the libraries took two PCR steps, and the second step added a second sample barcode plus Illumina TruSeq adapters. Libraries were sequenced on an Illumina NovaSeq with 2 x 150 bp paired-end reads. Concerning the study's data processing: Reads were demultiplexed and collapsed into UMI-guided consensus sequences with migec v1.2.7. With mixcr v2.1.11, UMI consensuses were aligned to TRA and TRB V and J templates and assembled into clonotypes. A clonotype was counted as expanded or contracted only when both edgeR and NoisET called the clonotype significant, with the noise models trained on biological replicates. For edgeR calls, a false discovery rate-adjusted p below 0.01 and a log2 fold-change threshold of 1 were applied. As an exploratory analysis of dynamics, PCA with hierarchical clustering was applied to max-normalized trajectories of the 1000 most abundant clonotypes. Separately sequenced CD4+ and CD8+ repertoires were used to assign the CD4 or CD8 phenotype of responding clones. TCRdb ran its own pipeline on the public reads, namely fastp trimming at Q25 and MiXCR clone calling, and kept in-frame beta chains. One record per CDR3 amino acid sequence lists the most common genes and DNA. These V and J calls rely on TCRdb rather than the paper's analysis. The sample yields some 150,000 distinct CDR3 sequences; 15% to 20% were counted once. 2% to 2.5% of the sample goes to the ten largest clones.

The CDR3 covers 14 residues, taking in both the cysteine and the phenylalanine. The only DNA kept is the CDR3, 42 bases in frame from the first base. V was cut back by 6 bases and J by 2 bases, leaving a gap of 13 bases between them. Concerning this clonotype: Its cognate antigen has yet to be identified. No base quality information exists; no much larger clone differs at one position.

The V and J genes are TRBV12-3 or TRBV12-4 and TRBJ1-1, with the D gene too uncertain to name. Source material: PBMCs or a T cell subset sorted from them (not recorded which). This sequence was found in an adult woman who had mild COVID-19 (a few samples of this study predate the infection). The sample titles of this study are shuffled in the database, so cell type and time point are left out; the donor was told from shared clones. The CDR3 has the sequence CASRGLLENTEAFF. The nucleotide sequence is TGTGCCAGCAGGGGCCTCCTTGAAAACACTGAAGCTTTCTTT.